Sequencing of this T cell receptor beta chain was carried out in a study of T cells after yellow fever vaccination. The V end lost 0 bases, the J end lost 3 bases, and 8 bases lay between the germline ends. Germline CDR1 LGHNA, CDR2 YSLEER. This CDR3 has 14 residues. A single record per CDR3 protein comes from TCRdb applying MiXCR to the 5' RACE reads. The repertoire holds a few hundred thousand distinct CDR3 sequences, with around 4% as singletons. The sample here was PBMCs, taken on the day of the yellow fever booster vaccination. The receptor was isolated from a young man who received the YFV17D yellow fever vaccine. This rearrangement joins TRBV4-3 to TRBJ2-5; no clear D gene. The CDR3 here is CASSQDGLEETQYF. CDR3 DNA: TGCGCCAGCAGCCAAGACGGGCTTGAAGAGACCCAGTACTTC.